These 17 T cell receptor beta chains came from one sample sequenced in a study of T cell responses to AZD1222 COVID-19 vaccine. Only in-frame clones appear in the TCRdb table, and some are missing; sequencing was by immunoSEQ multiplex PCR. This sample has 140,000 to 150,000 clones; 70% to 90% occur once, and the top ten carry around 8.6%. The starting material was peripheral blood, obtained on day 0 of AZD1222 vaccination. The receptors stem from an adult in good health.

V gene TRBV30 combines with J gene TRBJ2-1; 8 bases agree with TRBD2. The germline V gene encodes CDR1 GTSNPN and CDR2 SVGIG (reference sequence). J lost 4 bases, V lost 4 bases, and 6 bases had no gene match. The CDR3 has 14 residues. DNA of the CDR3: TGTGCCTGGACCGAGGGACTAGGTTACAATGAGCAGTTCTTC. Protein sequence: CAWTEGLGYNEQFF.

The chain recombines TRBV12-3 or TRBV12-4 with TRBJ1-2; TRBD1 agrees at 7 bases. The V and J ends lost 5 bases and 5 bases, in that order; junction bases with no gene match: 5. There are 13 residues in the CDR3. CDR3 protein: CASSGLGQYGYTF. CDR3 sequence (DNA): TGTGCCAGCAGTGGCCTGGGACAGTATGGCTACACCTTC.

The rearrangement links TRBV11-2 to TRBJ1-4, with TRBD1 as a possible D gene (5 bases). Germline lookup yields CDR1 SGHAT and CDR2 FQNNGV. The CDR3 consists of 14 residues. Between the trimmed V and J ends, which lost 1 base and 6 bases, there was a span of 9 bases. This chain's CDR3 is CASSLVVGDEKLFF. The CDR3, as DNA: TGTGCCAGCAGCTTAGTAGTGGGGGATGAAAAACTGTTTTTT.

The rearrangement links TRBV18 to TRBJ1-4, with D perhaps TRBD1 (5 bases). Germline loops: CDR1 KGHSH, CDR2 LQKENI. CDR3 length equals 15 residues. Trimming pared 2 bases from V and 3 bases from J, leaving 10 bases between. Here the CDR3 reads CASSPTGTSNEKLFF. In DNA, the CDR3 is TGTGCCAGCTCACCAACAGGTACCTCTAATGAAAAACTGTTTTTT.

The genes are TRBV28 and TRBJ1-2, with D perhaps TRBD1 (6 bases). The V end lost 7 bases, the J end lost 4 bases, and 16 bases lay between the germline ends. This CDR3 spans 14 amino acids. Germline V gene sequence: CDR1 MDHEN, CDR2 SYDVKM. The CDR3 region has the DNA TGTGCCAGCACTGAAACAGGGATTTCCTATGGCTACACCTTC. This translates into CASTETGISYGYTF.

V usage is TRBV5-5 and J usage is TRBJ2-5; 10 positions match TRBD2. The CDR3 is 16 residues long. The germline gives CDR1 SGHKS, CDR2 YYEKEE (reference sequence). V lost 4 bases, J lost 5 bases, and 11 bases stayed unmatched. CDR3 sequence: CASSGLAGVRGETQYF. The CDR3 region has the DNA TGTGCCAGCAGCGGCCTAGCGGGGGTGAGAGGTGAGACCCAGTACTTC.

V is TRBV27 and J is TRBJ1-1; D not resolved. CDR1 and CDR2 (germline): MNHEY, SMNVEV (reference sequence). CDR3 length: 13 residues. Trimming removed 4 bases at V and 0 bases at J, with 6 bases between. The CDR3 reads CASSSEMNTEAFF. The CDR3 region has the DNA TGTGCCAGCAGTTCTGAGATGAACACTGAAGCTTTCTTT.

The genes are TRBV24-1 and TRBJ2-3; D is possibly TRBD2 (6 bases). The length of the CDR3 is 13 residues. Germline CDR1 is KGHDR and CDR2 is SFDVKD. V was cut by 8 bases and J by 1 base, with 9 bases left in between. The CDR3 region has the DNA TGTGCCACCATGGCTAGCGGCACAGATACGCAGTATTTT. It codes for CATMASGTDTQYF.

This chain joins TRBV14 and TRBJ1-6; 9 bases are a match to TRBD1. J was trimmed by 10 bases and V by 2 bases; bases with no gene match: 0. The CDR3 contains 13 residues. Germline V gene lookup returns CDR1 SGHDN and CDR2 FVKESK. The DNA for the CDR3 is TGTGCCAGCAGCCAAACAGGGGGCTCACCCCTCCACTTT. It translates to CASSQTGGSPLHF.

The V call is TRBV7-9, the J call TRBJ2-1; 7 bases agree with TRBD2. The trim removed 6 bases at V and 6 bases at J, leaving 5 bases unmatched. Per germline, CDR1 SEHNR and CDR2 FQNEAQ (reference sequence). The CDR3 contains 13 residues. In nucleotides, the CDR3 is TGTGCCAGCAGGAGTCCGGGGGGCAATGAGCAGTTCTTC. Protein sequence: CASRSPGGNEQFF. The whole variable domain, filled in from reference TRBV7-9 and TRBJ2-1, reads DTGVSQNPRHKITKRGQNVTFRCDPISEHNRLYWYRQTLGQGPEFLTYFQNEAQLEKSRLLSDRFSAERPKGSFSTLEIQRTEQGDSAMYLCASRSPGGNEQFFGPGTRLTVL.

CDR3 amino acids: CASSLLFDRPNTGELFF. The CDR3 DNA is TGTGCCAGCAGTTTACTATTTGACAGGCCGAACACCGGGGAGCTGTTTTTT. J is TRBJ2-2 and V is TRBV7-9; tentative D call: TRBD1 (6 bases). Germline lookup yields CDR1 SEHNR and CDR2 FQNEAQ (reference sequence). V was cut by 6 bases and J by 0 bases, with 17 bases left in between. This CDR3 region has 17 residues.

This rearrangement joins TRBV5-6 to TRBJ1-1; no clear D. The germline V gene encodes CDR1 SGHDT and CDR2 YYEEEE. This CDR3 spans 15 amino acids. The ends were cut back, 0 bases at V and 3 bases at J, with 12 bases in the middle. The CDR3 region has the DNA TGTGCCAGCAGCTTGGTAGCAGGCGAGGACACTGAAGCTTTCTTT. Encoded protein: CASSLVAGEDTEAFF.

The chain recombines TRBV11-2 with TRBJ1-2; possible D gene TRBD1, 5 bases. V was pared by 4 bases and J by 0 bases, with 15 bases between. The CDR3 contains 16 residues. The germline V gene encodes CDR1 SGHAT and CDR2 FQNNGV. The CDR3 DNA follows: TGTGCCAGCAGCTCCTTCGACAGTAAGGCTAACTATGGCTACACCTTC. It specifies CASSSFDSKANYGYTF.

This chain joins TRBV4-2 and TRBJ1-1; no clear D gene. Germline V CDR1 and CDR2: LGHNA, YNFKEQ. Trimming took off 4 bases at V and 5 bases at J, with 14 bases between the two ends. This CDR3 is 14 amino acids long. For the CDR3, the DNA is TGTGCCAGCAGCCTCCACTCCAGTGGGACTGAAGCTTTCTTT. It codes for CASSLHSSGTEAFF.

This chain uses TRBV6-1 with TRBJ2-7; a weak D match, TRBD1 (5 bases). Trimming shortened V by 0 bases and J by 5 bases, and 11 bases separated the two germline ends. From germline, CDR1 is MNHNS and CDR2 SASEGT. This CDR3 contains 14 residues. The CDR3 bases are TGTGCCAGCAGTGAAGCGTTGGGGCAGCACGAGCAGTACTTC. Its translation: CASSEALGQHEQYF.

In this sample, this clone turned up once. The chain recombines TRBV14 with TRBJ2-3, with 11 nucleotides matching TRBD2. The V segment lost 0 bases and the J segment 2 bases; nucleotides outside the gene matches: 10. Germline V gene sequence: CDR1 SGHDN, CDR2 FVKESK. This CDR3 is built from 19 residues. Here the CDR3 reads CASSQDWASGGQPTDTQYF. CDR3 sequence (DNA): TGTGCCAGCAGCCAAGATTGGGCTAGCGGGGGGCAACCCACAGATACGCAGTATTTT.

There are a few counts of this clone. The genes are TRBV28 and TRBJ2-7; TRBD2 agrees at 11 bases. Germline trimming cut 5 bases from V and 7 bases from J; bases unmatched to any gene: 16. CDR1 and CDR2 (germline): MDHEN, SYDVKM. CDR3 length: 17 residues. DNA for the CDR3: TGTGCCAGCAGTCCCCTTAGACTAGCGGGGAGTCCTACAGAGCAGTACTTC. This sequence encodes CASSPLRLAGSPTEQYF.